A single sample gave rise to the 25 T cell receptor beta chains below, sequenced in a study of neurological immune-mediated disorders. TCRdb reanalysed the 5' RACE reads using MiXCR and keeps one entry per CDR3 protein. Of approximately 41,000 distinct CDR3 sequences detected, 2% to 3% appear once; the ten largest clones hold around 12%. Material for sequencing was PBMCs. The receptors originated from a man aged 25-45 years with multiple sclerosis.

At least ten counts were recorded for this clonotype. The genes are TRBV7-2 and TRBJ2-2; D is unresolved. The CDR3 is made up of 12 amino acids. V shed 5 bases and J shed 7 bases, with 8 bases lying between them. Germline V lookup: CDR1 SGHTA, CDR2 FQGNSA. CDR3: CASSQVGGELFF. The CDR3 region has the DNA TGTGCCAGCAGCCAAGTAGGCGGGGAGCTGTTTTTT.

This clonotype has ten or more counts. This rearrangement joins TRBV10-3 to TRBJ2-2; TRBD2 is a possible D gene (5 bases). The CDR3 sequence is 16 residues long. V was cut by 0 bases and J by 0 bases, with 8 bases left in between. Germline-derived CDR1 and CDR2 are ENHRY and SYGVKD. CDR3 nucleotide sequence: TGTGCCATCAGTGAGTCCCAGGAGGCGAACACCGGGGAGCTGTTTTTT. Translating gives CAISESQEANTGELFF.

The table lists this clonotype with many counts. CDR3 sequence: CASSRTGGTDTQYF. The CDR3 nucleotides are TGTGCCAGCAGTCGAACTGGCGGCACAGATACGCAGTATTTT. This chain uses TRBV28 with TRBJ2-3; D unresolved. The germline V and J ends were trimmed by 5 bases and 1 base, with 10 bases remaining between them. Germline assignment: CDR1 MDHEN and CDR2 SYDVKM. This CDR3 is built from 14 residues.

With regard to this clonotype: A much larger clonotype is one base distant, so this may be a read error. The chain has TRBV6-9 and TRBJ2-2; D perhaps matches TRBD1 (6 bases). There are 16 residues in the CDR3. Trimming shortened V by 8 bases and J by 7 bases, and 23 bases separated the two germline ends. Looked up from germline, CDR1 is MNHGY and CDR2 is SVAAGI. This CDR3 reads CASAGKGVTEDGELFF. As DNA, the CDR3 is TGTGCCAGCGCCGGGAAGGGGGTGACCGAAGACGGGGAGCTGTTTTTT.

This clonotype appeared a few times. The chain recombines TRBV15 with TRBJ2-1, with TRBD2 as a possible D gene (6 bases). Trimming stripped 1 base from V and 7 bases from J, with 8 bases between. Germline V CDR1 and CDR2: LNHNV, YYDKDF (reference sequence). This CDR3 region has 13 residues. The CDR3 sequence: CATSRGSGNEQFF. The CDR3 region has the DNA TGTGCCACCAGCAGAGGGAGCGGGAATGAGCAGTTCTTC.

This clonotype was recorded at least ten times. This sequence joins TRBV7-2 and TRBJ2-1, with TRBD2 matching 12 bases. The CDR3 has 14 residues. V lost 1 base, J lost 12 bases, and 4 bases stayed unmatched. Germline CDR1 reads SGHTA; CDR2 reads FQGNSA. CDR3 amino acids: CASSLELAGGGQFF. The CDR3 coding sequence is TGTGCCAGCAGCTTAGAGCTAGCGGGAGGGGGGCAGTTCTTC.

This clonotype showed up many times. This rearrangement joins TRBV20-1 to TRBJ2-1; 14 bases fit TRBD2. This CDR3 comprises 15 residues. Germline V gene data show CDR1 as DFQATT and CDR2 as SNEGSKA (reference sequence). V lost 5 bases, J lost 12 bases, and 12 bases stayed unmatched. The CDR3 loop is CSAPLEGLAGEVQFF. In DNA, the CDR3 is TGCAGTGCTCCCCTTGAGGGACTAGCGGGAGAAGTGCAGTTCTTC.

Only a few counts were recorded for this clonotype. The CDR3 loop reads CSASKGTGSWGYTF. The CDR3 DNA is TGCAGTGCTAGTAAGGGGACAGGGAGTTGGGGCTACACCTTC. The rearrangement links TRBV20-1 to TRBJ1-2; TRBD1 agrees at 9 bases. The ends lost 3 bases at V and 8 bases at J; junction bases unmatched: 10. CDR1 DFQATT and CDR2 SNEGSKA come from the germline V gene (reference sequence). This CDR3 is built from 14 residues.

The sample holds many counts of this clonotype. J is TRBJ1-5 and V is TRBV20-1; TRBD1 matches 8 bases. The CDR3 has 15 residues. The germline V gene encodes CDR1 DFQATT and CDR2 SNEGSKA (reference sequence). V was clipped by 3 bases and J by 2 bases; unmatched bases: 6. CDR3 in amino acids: CSASPPTGGNQPQHF. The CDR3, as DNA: TGCAGTGCTAGTCCCCCGACAGGGGGCAATCAGCCCCAGCATTTT.

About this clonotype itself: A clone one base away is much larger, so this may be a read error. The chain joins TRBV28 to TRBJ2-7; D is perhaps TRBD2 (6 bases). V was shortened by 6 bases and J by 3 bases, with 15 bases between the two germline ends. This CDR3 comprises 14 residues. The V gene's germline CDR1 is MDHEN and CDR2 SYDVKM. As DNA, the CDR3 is TGTGCCAGCAGCCACTACGGGAGAGTCTACGAGCAGTACTTC. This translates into CASSHYGRVYEQYF.

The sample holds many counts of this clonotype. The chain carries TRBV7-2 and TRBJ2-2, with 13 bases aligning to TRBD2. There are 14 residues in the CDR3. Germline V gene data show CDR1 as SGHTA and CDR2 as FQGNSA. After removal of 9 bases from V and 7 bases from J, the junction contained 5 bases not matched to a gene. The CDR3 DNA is TGTGCCAGTGGGACTAGCGGGGAGGTCGGGGAGCTGTTTTTT. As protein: CASGTSGEVGELFF.

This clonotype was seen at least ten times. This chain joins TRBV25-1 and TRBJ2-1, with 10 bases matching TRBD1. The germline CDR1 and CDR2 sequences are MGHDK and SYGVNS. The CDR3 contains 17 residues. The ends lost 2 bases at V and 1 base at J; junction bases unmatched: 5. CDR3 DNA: TGTGCCAGCAGTGAACGGGGGACAGGGGAGTCCTACAATGAGCAGTTCTTC. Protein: CASSERGTGESYNEQFF.

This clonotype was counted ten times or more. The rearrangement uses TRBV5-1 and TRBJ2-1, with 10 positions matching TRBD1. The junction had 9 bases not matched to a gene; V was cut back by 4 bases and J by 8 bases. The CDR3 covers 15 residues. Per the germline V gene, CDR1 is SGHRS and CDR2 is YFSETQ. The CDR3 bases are TGCGCCAGCAGCCTGGGACAGGGGCGGGTCGATGAGCAGTTCTTC. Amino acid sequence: CASSLGQGRVDEQFF.

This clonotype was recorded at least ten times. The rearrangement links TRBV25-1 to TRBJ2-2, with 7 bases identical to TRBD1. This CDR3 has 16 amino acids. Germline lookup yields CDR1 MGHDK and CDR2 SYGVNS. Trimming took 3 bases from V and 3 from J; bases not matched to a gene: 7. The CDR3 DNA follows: TGTGCCAGCAGTGAGAAGGGGGCGCGGTACACCGGGGAGCTGTTTTTT. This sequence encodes CASSEKGARYTGELFF.

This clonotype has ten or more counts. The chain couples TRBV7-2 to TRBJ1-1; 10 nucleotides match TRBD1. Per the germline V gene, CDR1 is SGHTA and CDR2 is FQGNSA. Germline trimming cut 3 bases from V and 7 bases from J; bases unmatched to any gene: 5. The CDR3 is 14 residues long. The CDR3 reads CASSLTGGELEAFF. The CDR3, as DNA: TGTGCCAGCAGCTTGACAGGGGGCGAGCTTGAAGCTTTCTTT.

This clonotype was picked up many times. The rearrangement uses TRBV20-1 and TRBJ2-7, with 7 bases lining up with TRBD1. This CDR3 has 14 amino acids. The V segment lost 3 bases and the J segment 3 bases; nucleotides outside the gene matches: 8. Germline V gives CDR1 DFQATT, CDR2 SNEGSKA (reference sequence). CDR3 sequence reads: CSASPTGAIYEQYF. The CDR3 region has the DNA TGCAGTGCTAGCCCAACAGGGGCGATCTACGAGCAGTACTTC.

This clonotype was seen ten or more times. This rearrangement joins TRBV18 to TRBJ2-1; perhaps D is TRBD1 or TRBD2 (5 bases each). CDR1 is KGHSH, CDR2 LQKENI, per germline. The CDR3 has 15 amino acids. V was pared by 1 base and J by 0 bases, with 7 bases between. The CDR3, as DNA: TGTGCCAGCTCACCACAGGGGAGCTCCTACAATGAGCAGTTCTTC. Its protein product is CASSPQGSSYNEQFF.

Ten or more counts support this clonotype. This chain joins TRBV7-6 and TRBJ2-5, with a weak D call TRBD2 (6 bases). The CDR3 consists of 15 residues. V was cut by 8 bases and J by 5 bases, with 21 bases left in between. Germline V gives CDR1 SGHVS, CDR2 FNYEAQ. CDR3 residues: CASCPGERLGETQYF. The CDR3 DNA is TGTGCCAGCTGCCCGGGGGAGCGGCTAGGGGAGACCCAGTACTTC.

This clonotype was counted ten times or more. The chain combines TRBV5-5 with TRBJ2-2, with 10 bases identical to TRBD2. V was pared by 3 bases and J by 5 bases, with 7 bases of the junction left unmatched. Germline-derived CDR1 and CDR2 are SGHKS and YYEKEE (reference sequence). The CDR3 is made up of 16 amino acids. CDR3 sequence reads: CASSSSVAGGTGELFF. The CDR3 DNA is TGTGCCAGCAGCTCGTCGGTAGCGGGGGGAACCGGGGAGCTGTTTTTT.

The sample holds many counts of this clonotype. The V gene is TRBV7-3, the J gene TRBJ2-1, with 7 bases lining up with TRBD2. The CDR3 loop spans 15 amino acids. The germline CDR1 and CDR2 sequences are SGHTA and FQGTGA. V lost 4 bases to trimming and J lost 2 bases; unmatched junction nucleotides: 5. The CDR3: CASSWGEGPYNEQFF. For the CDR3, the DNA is TGTGCCAGCAGCTGGGGGGAGGGTCCCTACAATGAGCAGTTCTTC.

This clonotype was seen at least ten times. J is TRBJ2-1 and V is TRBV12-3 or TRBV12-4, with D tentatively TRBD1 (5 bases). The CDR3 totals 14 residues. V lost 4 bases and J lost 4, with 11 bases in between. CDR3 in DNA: TGTGCCAGCAGTTCCGGACAAACTTACAATGAGCAGTTCTTC. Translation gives CASSSGQTYNEQFF.

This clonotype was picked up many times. Here the CDR3 reads CAISESMTNTGELFF. As DNA, the CDR3 is TGTGCCATCAGTGAGTCGATGACGAACACCGGGGAGCTGTTTTTT. V is TRBV10-3 and J is TRBJ2-2; D remains ambiguous. The V and J ends lost 0 bases and 0 bases respectively, with 5 bases between them. CDR3 length: 15 residues. Germline CDR1 reads ENHRY; CDR2 reads SYGVKD.

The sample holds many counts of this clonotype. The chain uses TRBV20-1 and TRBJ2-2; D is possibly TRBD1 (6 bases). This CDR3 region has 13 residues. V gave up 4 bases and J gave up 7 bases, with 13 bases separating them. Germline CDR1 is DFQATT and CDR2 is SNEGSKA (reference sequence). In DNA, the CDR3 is TGCAGTGCTACTAACAGGGAAATCGGGGAGCTGTTTTTT. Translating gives CSATNREIGELFF.

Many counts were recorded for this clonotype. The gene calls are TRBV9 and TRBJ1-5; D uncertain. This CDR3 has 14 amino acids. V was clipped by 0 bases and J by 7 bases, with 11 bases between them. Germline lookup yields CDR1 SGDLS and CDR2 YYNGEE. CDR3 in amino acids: CASSVEGNGQPQHF. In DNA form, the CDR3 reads TGTGCCAGCAGCGTAGAAGGTAACGGACAGCCCCAGCATTTT.

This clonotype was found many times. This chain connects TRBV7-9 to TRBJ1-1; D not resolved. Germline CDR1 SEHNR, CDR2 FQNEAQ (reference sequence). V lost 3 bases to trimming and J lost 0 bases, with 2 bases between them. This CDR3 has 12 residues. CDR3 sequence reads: CASSLMNTEAFF. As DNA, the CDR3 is TGTGCCAGCAGCTTGATGAACACTGAAGCTTTCTTT.